The next 30 T cell receptor beta chains were all read from a single sample in a study of CD8 T cells in ankylosing spondylitis. TCRdb analysed the 5' RACE reads with MiXCR anew, one entry per CDR3 protein. Of around 75,000 distinct CDR3 sequences in the sample, approximately 5.3% are singletons; the top ten hold about 2%. The material sequenced was blood, either unsorted or a sorted T cell fraction (not recorded which). The receptor set was obtained from a male donor with ankylosing spondylitis or in good health (not recorded which).

Ten or more counts support this clonotype. The V gene is TRBV12-3 or TRBV12-4, the J gene TRBJ1-1; the D gene is possibly TRBD1 (6 bases). This CDR3 is 15 amino acids long. Trimming stripped 0 bases from V and 1 base from J, with 9 bases between. The CDR3 DNA sequence: TGTGCCAGCAGTTTAGCCGGGACACCGAACACTGAAGCTTTCTTT. It specifies CASSLAGTPNTEAFF.

This clonotype was detected many times. The chain combines TRBV27 with TRBJ2-2, with D possibly TRBD1 on 5 matching bases. The CDR3 runs 18 residues. Germline loops: CDR1 MNHEY, CDR2 SMNVEV (reference sequence). Trimming shortened V by 2 bases and J by 5 bases, and 21 bases separated the two germline ends. As DNA, the CDR3 is TGTGCCAGCAGTTTAGGGGCCCCGGGCGGTGGATTAACCGGGGAGCTGTTTTTT. It codes for CASSLGAPGGGLTGELFF.

This clonotype was observed at least ten times. The chain recombines TRBV20-1 with TRBJ2-1; the D gene is possibly TRBD2 (6 bases). V gave up 3 bases and J gave up 7 bases, with 19 bases separating them. The CDR3 totals 15 residues. The germline V gene encodes CDR1 DFQATT and CDR2 SNEGSKA (reference sequence). The CDR3 DNA reads TGCAGTGCTAGCCCCAGCGGGTCCATAGATAATGAGCAGTTCTTC. As protein: CSASPSGSIDNEQFF.

This clonotype was observed at least ten times. For the CDR3, the DNA is TGTGCCAGCAGCCAGGACAGGTGGAATGAGCAGTTCTTC. Encoded protein: CASSQDRWNEQFF. The genes are TRBV11-2 and TRBJ2-1, with 7 bases matching TRBD1. The CDR3 consists of 13 residues. CDR1 is SGHAT and CDR2 is FQNNGV in the germline V gene. Trimming at V came to 5 bases and at J to 7 bases, leaving 5 bases not matched to a gene.

This clonotype was observed at least ten times. This sequence joins TRBV18 and TRBJ2-7; tentatively, D is TRBD1 (6 bases). CDR1 and CDR2 (germline): KGHSH, LQKENI. The CDR3 spans 14 residues. The germline V and J ends were trimmed by 5 bases and 1 base, with 12 bases remaining between them. The CDR3 is CASSATGTSYEQYF. The CDR3 coding sequence is TGTGCCAGCTCAGCAACCGGGACATCCTACGAGCAGTACTTC.

This clonotype was counted ten times or more. The chain carries TRBV19 and TRBJ1-6; 7 bases agree with TRBD1. The ends lost 8 bases at V and 8 bases at J; junction bases unmatched: 18. The V gene's germline CDR1 is LNHDA and CDR2 SQIVND (reference sequence). The CDR3 sequence is 17 residues long. The CDR3 DNA reads TGTGCCAGTCGACCCCCAGGAGGGGGCCGCCCGTATTCACCCCTCCACTTT. Protein product: CASRPPGGGRPYSPLHF.

This clonotype has a count of ten or more. This rearrangement joins TRBV4-1 to TRBJ1-6; no clear D. Between the trimmed V and J ends, which lost 3 bases and 9 bases, there was a span of 15 bases. The CDR3 sequence is 15 residues long. From germline, CDR1 is MGHRA and CDR2 YSYEKL. CDR3 sequence (DNA): TGCGCCAGCAGCCAGGCCGGGAGCGCATTTTCACCCCTCCACTTT. Encoded protein: CASSQAGSAFSPLHF.

This clonotype was recorded at least ten times. This chain joins TRBV3-1 and TRBJ2-2; D gene unclear. Trimming took 1 base from V and 7 from J, leaving 4 bases between them. The CDR3 is 12 residues long. Germline V lookup: CDR1 LGHDT, CDR2 YNNKEL (reference sequence). The CDR3 DNA reads as TGTGCCAGCAGCCAAGGGTTCGGGGAGCTGTTTTTT. Translating gives CASSQGFGELFF.

This clonotype was found many times. V usage is TRBV20-1 and J usage is TRBJ1-6, with a weak D call TRBD1 (6 bases). This CDR3 has 14 residues. V lost 1 base to trimming and J lost 14 bases, with 18 bases between them. The germline V gene encodes CDR1 DFQATT and CDR2 SNEGSKA (reference sequence). The CDR3 spells CSARVSRGDFTLHF. The DNA of the CDR3 is TGCAGTGCTAGAGTCAGTAGGGGGGATTTTACCCTCCACTTT.

This clonotype was recorded at least ten times. The V call is TRBV6-1, the J call TRBJ2-3; 7 bases map to TRBD1. The CDR3 runs to 13 residues. V gave up 7 bases and J gave up 6 bases; unmatched junction bases: 7. Per the germline V gene, CDR1 is MNHNS and CDR2 is SASEGT. The CDR3 DNA follows: TGTGCCAGCAAAAGGGGGCGAATCGATACGCAGTATTTT. It yields the protein CASKRGRIDTQYF.

This clonotype was seen repeatedly, ten times or more. The CDR3 here is CAISPSGGPGYGYTF. The CDR3 nucleotides read TGTGCCATCTCCCCGTCGGGGGGCCCAGGCTATGGCTACACCTTC. The genes are TRBV10-3 and TRBJ1-2; the D gene is possibly TRBD1 (6 bases). V was trimmed by 8 bases and J by 4 bases, leaving 20 bases between them. The CDR3 runs 15 residues. Germline CDR1 reads ENHRY; CDR2 reads SYGVKD.

In regard to this clonotype: A read error may be the cause here, since a much bigger clone is one base away. V gene TRBV2 combines with J gene TRBJ2-3, with 10 bases fitting TRBD2. The CDR3 is 18 residues long. In germline, CDR1 is SNHLY, CDR2 FYNNEI. CDR3 nucleotides: TGTGCCATCAGTTCGAGCGGGGGGGCCGCGGGTAACACAGATACGCAGTATTTT. Residues: CAISSSGGAAGNTDTQYF.

This clonotype was recorded at least ten times. The J gene is TRBJ2-3, the V gene TRBV2; D is ambiguous. This CDR3 is built from 16 residues. Germline CDR1 and CDR2: SNHLY and FYNNEI. Trimming left V 3 bases short and J 2 bases short, with 15 bases between. The CDR3 DNA reads as TGTGCCAGCAGTGATCCGGAGTCCCCTATCACAGATACGCAGTATTTT. Residues: CASSDPESPITDTQYF.

Many counts were recorded for this clonotype. The V gene is TRBV12-3 or TRBV12-4, the J gene TRBJ2-7; the D is unclear. Between the trimmed V and J ends, which lost 1 base and 6 bases, there was a span of 10 bases. The CDR3 is 13 amino acids. For the CDR3, the DNA is TGTGCCAGCAGTTTAGGCCTAGTCTCCGAGCAGTACTTC. Its protein is CASSLGLVSEQYF.

This clonotype was observed at least ten times. The rearrangement uses TRBV29-1 and TRBJ2-3, with 8 bases fitting TRBD2. The J segment lost 2 bases and the V segment lost 3 bases, leaving 7 bases of the junction unmatched. The length of the CDR3 is 15 residues. The germline V gene has CDR1 SQVTM and CDR2 ANQGSEA. The CDR3 DNA follows: TGCAGCGTTGATGGCCCCGGGGGGGACACAGATACGCAGTATTTT. Translation gives CSVDGPGGDTDTQYF.

This clonotype was recorded many times. The V and J genes are TRBV9 and TRBJ2-7, with 10 bases lining up with TRBD1. This CDR3 has 14 amino acids. Unmatched junction bases numbered 2, after V lost 3 bases and J lost 2 bases. Germline CDR1 reads SGDLS; CDR2 reads YYNGEE. CDR3 nucleotides: TGTGCCAGCAGCGGGACAGGGGGGGCCTACGAGCAGTACTTC. Encoded protein: CASSGTGGAYEQYF.

There are many counts of this clonotype. The rearrangement joins TRBV9 to TRBJ2-7; no definite D call. Germline values: CDR1 SGDLS, CDR2 YYNGEE. V was trimmed by 2 bases and J by 2 bases, leaving 11 bases between them. CDR3 length: 14 residues. The CDR3 sequence is CASSVAGSTYEQYF. DNA for the CDR3: TGTGCCAGCAGCGTGGCAGGATCTACCTACGAGCAGTACTTC.

This clonotype has a count of ten or more. This rearrangement joins TRBV11-1 to TRBJ2-1, with 13 bases matching TRBD2. The CDR3 runs 18 residues. J gave up 0 bases and V 5 bases, and 7 bases lay outside the gene matches. Per the germline V gene, CDR1 is SGHAT and CDR2 is FQDESV (reference sequence). The CDR3 spells CASSPWTSGGYSYNEQFF. Written as DNA, the CDR3 is TGTGCCAGCAGCCCTTGGACTAGCGGGGGATACTCCTACAATGAGCAGTTCTTC.

This clonotype was seen repeatedly, ten times or more. The J gene is TRBJ2-1, the V gene TRBV7-3; 11 bases line up with TRBD2. Per the germline V gene, CDR1 is SGHTA and CDR2 is FQGTGA. The CDR3 runs 14 residues. Trimming took 6 bases from V and 8 from J; bases not matched to a gene: 6. CDR3 protein: CASSLLAGVDEQFF. For the CDR3, the DNA is TGTGCCAGCAGTCTACTAGCGGGGGTGGATGAGCAGTTCTTC.

This clonotype has ten or more counts. V usage is TRBV28 and J usage is TRBJ2-3, with a possible D match to TRBD1 (5 bases). CDR1 is MDHEN, CDR2 SYDVKM, per germline. The CDR3 loop spans 15 amino acids. V was cut by 2 bases and J by 8 bases, with 17 bases left in between. The CDR3 nucleotides read TGTGCCAGCAGTTTACCCCCCTTGGGGCTGAGTACGCAGTATTTT. Translated, it gives CASSLPPLGLSTQYF. The full variable domain, rest sourced from reference TRBV28 and TRBJ2-3, is DVKVTQSSRYLVKRTGEKVFLECVQDMDHENMFWYRQDPGLGLRLIYFSYDVKMKEKGDIPEGYSVSREKKERFSLILESASTNQTSMYLCASSLPPLGLSTQYFGPGTRLTVL.

This clonotype was counted many times. The V call is TRBV3-1, the J call TRBJ2-5; no clear D gene. Trimming removed 0 bases from V and 5 bases from J, with 10 bases in between. The CDR3 is 14 amino acids. Germline V CDR1 and CDR2: LGHDT, YNNKEL (reference sequence). The CDR3 region is CASSQDPGLETQYF. As DNA, the CDR3 is TGTGCCAGCAGCCAAGATCCCGGGTTGGAGACCCAGTACTTC.

In its sample, this clonotype was seen many times. V is TRBV11-2 and J is TRBJ2-2; D may be TRBD2 (6 bases). Trimming cost V 0 bases and J 0 bases, with 17 bases left between them. Germline-derived CDR1 and CDR2 are SGHAT and FQNNGV. The CDR3 consists of 19 residues. This chain's CDR3 is CASSLDRGGVQPNTGELFF. The CDR3 DNA reads TGTGCCAGCAGCTTAGATCGGGGAGGAGTACAGCCGAACACCGGGGAGCTGTTTTTT.

In its sample, this clonotype was seen many times. This chain connects TRBV10-1 to TRBJ1-1, with D unresolved. CDR3 size: 12 residues. The germline CDR1 and CDR2 sequences are WNHNN and SYGVQD (reference sequence). With 6 bases removed from V and 3 bases from J, the gap between germline ends came to 8 bases. CDR3 in amino acids: CASSGEYTEAFF. CDR3 DNA: TGCGCCAGCAGCGGGGAGTACACTGAAGCTTTCTTT.

This clonotype was seen many times. This chain connects TRBV7-9 to TRBJ2-7; D not resolved. The CDR3 totals 13 residues. Trimming stripped 9 bases from V and 3 bases from J, with 15 bases between. Germline V gene data show CDR1 as SEHNR and CDR2 as FQNEAQ (reference sequence). Here the CDR3 DNA reads TGTGCCAGTAACCAAGGGAAGAGCTACGAGCAGTACTTC. Its translation: CASNQGKSYEQYF.

This clonotype occurred many times. This rearrangement joins TRBV7-3 to TRBJ2-7; 12 bases map to TRBD2. The CDR3 runs 15 residues. Germline CDR1 reads SGHTA; CDR2 reads FQGTGA. V was clipped by 5 bases and J by 3 bases; unmatched bases: 5. CDR3 in DNA: TGTGCCAGCAGCAAACTAGCGGGGGGTGTCTACGAGCAGTACTTC. Its translation is CASSKLAGGVYEQYF.

This clonotype was recorded many times. V gene TRBV10-3 combines with J gene TRBJ1-1, with a weak D call TRBD1 (6 bases). Germline V CDR1 and CDR2: ENHRY, SYGVKD. CDR3 length: 13 amino acids. V was clipped by 11 bases and J by 0 bases, with 13 bases between them. The CDR3 DNA is TGTGCCGGGCGGACAGACATGAACACTGAAGCTTTCTTT. Residues: CAGRTDMNTEAFF.

This clonotype was counted between two and nine times. The chain combines TRBV5-1 with TRBJ1-4; weak D call: TRBD1 (5 bases). The CDR3 extends over 15 amino acids. Trimming left V 4 bases short and J 2 bases short, with 12 bases between. Germline CDR1 and CDR2: SGHRS and YFSETQ. CDR3 coding DNA: TGCGCCAGCAGCCCCTACTGGGGGACTAATGAAAAACTGTTTTTT. This gives the protein CASSPYWGTNEKLFF.

This clonotype was observed at least ten times. The rearrangement uses TRBV9 and TRBJ2-7; D is perhaps TRBD2 (7 bases). Trimming cost V 4 bases and J 4 bases, with 12 bases left between them. Looked up from germline, CDR1 is SGDLS and CDR2 is YYNGEE. The CDR3 totals 13 residues. In DNA, the CDR3 is TGTGCCAGCAGCCGCGGGGGCCTTTACGAGCAGTACTTC. Translation gives CASSRGGLYEQYF.

There are many counts of this clonotype. The rearrangement joins TRBV5-1 to TRBJ1-2; 8 nucleotides match TRBD1. Germline V CDR1 and CDR2: SGHRS, YFSETQ. The length of the CDR3 is 13 residues. Trimming at V came to 3 bases and at J to 6 bases, leaving 4 bases not matched to a gene. In nucleotides, the CDR3 is TGCGCCAGCAGCTCATCAGGGGGCGATGGCTACACCTTC. Its protein is CASSSSGGDGYTF.

In regard to this clonotype: A much bigger clone sits one base away, suggesting this may be a read error. The rearrangement links TRBV20-1 to TRBJ2-5, with TRBD1 identical over 8 bases. Germline V gene lookup returns CDR1 DFQATT and CDR2 SNEGSKA (reference sequence). The CDR3 sequence is 12 residues long. V was clipped by 5 bases and J by 7 bases; unmatched bases: 6. The CDR3 loop reads CSAAGTGGTQYF. As DNA, the CDR3 is TGCAGTGCTGCCGGGACAGGAGGGACCCAGTACTTC.